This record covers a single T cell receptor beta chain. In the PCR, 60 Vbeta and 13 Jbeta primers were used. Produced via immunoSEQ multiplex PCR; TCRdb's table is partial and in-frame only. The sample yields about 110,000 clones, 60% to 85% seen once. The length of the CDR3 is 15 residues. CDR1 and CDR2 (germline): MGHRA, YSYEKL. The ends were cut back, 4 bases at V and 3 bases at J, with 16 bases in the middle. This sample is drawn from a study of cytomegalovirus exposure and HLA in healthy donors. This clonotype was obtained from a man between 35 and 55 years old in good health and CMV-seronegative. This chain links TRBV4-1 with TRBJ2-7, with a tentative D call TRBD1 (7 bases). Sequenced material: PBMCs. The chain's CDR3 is CASSRGGTAVYEQYF. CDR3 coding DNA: TGCGCCAGCAGCCGGGGCGGGACAGCCGTCTACGAGCAGTACTTC.